This TCR beta chain was found in a study of shared clonotypes between healthy human individuals. Overall study results and limits: Genetic and exposure-history diversity was limited by the small donor number.

A deep-level run was used for the assay. Original analysis: ImmunoSEQ yielded junction-only sequences lacking quality scores, so filtering differed. Data came from immunoSEQ multiplex PCR; TCRdb stores just in-frame clones and leaves some out. The V and J calls and clone size were taken over from that table, and D and trimming were inferred from the DNA. The top ten clones hold around 12% of a sample with fewer than 700,000 clones, roughly four fifths of them seen once. On this clone: The antigen is unknown.

V lost 4 bases, J lost 0 bases, and 13 bases lay in between. The germline gives CDR1 SGHAT, CDR2 FQDESV (reference sequence). The CDR3 is made up of 16 amino acids. Within Nashville, Tennessee resided all donors, each a Caucasian adult. The sample taken for sequencing was PBMCs. This receptor was identified in a woman between 35 and 50 years old in good health. Some clones in this sample may be carry-over from other donors' samples. The chain couples TRBV11-1 to TRBJ2-1, with TRBD2 as a possible D gene (6 bases). The CDR3 region is CASSSSEGPSYNEQFF. CDR3 nucleotide sequence: TGTGCCAGCAGCTCATCGGAGGGCCCCTCCTACAATGAGCAGTTCTTC.